This T cell receptor (beta chain) appears in the sequencing data of a study of yellow fever vaccine responses in identical twins. In TCRdb, the RT-PCR reads were re-called with MiXCR into one record per CDR3 protein. The sample consists of roughly 10,000 distinct CDR3 sequences, less than 85% of them appearing once. The CDR3 extends over 11 amino acids. Germline loops: CDR1 SGHRS, CDR2 YFSETQ. Trimming took off 5 bases at V and 2 bases at J, with 4 bases between the two ends. General study findings and limits: It has been reported that, in twins, the vaccine T cell response seemed partly convergent and partly personalized.

To note about this clonotype: The antigen is undetermined.

Sequencing was performed on T cells from blood (PBMCs), unsorted or a sorted subset (not recorded which), taken before or after yellow fever vaccination (not recorded which). V and J are TRBV5-1 and TRBJ1-2; D is undetermined. This clonotype originated in a woman aged 18-29 years who received the yellow fever vaccine. The CDR3 loop reads CASRQNYGYTF. The CDR3 coding sequence is TGCGCCAGCAGACAGAACTATGGCTACACCTTC.